Below are 10 T cell receptor beta chains sequenced from a single sample in a study of CD8+ T cells in alopecia areata. Once RNA had been extracted, it was reverse transcribed into cDNA to act as the sequencing template. Using immunoSEQ multiplex PCR, the repertoire was profiled, and TCRdb retains in-frame clones only, with some absent. The sample includes approximately 59,000 clones, 45% to 50% of them seen just once. The sequences come from CD8+ T cells sorted from blood, collected at week 0. These receptors were taken from a human donor with alopecia areata.

The gene calls are TRBV5-1 and TRBJ2-7; possible D gene TRBD1, 7 bases. The CDR3 totals 16 residues. Germline-derived CDR1 and CDR2 are SGHRS and YFSETQ. Trimming took 0 bases from V and 5 from J, leaving 18 bases between them. CDR3 nucleotide sequence: TGCGCCAGCAGCTTGGAATTCAGGGGGGCGAGCCACGAGCAGTACTTC. Translation gives CASSLEFRGASHEQYF.

In this sample, this clone turned up once. This chain links TRBV7-9 with TRBJ2-7; 7 nucleotides align to TRBD2. The CDR3 runs to 16 residues. CDR1 and CDR2 (germline): SEHNR, FQNEAQ (reference sequence). V gave up 4 bases and J gave up 0 bases; unmatched junction bases: 9. CDR3: CASSSRLAAHSYEQYF. CDR3 in DNA: TGTGCCAGCAGCTCACGGCTAGCGGCTCACTCCTACGAGCAGTACTTC. Filled out from reference TRBV7-9 and TRBJ2-7, the complete variable domain reads DTGVSQNPRHKITKRGQNVTFRCDPISEHNRLYWYRQTLGQGPEFLTYFQNEAQLEKSRLLSDRFSAERPKGSFSTLEIQRTEQGDSAMYLCASSSRLAAHSYEQYFGPGTRLTVT.

The DNA of the CDR3 is TGCAGCGTTCAAGCGGGAGTACTCTACGAGCAGTACTTC. Its translation: CSVQAGVLYEQYF. The J gene is TRBJ2-7, the V gene TRBV29-1; 8 bases map to TRBD2. CDR1 SQVTM and CDR2 ANQGSEA come from the germline V gene. The CDR3 has 13 amino acids. V was clipped by 5 bases and J by 3 bases; unmatched bases: 6.

This clone was picked up a small number of times. The chain has TRBV7-9 and TRBJ2-7; the D is unclear. V was trimmed by 5 bases and J by 6 bases, leaving 8 bases between them. CDR1 and CDR2 (germline): SEHNR, FQNEAQ (reference sequence). The CDR3 runs 11 residues. CDR3 amino acids: CASSRLPEQYF. Here the CDR3 DNA reads TGTGCCAGCAGCCGCCTCCCCGAGCAGTACTTC.

This clone was found a few times. V usage is TRBV4-2 and J usage is TRBJ1-1; a possible D gene is TRBD1 (6 bases). V was pared by 2 bases and J by 3 bases, with 7 bases between. Germline V CDR1 and CDR2: LGHNA, YNFKEQ. This CDR3 contains 13 residues. The CDR3 loop is CASSQRGDTEAFF. The CDR3 DNA reads TGTGCCAGCAGCCAAAGGGGGGACACTGAAGCTTTCTTT.

The gene calls are TRBV23-1 and TRBJ1-5; perhaps TRBD1 as D (5 bases). TRBV23-1 is identified as an open reading frame with a role that is uncertain. The CDR3 covers 13 residues. V was trimmed by 2 bases and J by 4 bases, leaving 6 bases between them. This chain's CDR3 is CASSQKGNQPQHF. The CDR3 region has the DNA TGCGCCAGCAGTCAAAAGGGGAATCAGCCCCAGCATTTT.

V and J are TRBV6-6 and TRBJ2-7, with D perhaps given as TRBD1 or TRBD2 (6 bases each). CDR1 is MNHNY, CDR2 SVGAGI, per germline (reference sequence). This CDR3 spans 15 amino acids. The V end lost 6 bases, the J end lost 2 bases, and 17 bases lay between the germline ends. The CDR3 coding sequence is TGTGCCAGCAGCCATTCTGAGGGGGGACCCTACGAGCAGTACTTC. Translation gives CASSHSEGGPYEQYF.

This chain joins TRBV4-1 and TRBJ2-4, with a possible D match to TRBD2 (5 bases). From germline, CDR1 is MGHRA and CDR2 YSYEKL. This CDR3 spans 13 amino acids. The V and J ends lost 6 bases and 6 bases respectively, with 12 bases between them. The CDR3 loop reads CASRSGGGNIQYF. In DNA form, the CDR3 reads TGCGCCAGCAGATCAGGAGGAGGAAACATTCAGTACTTC.

With respect to this clone: A far larger clone is just one base off, so this is likely a read error. The V and J genes are TRBV28 and TRBJ2-5; no definite D call. The assigned J gene may be wrong: the sequence end matches TRBJ2-7 better. In germline, CDR1 is MDHEN, CDR2 SYDVKM. The CDR3 length is 13 residues. DNA of the CDR3: TGTGCCAGCAGTTTTGGCAGCTCCTACGAGCAGTACTTC. Translation: CASSFGSSYEQYF.

V is TRBV6-1 and J is TRBJ2-2, with D unresolved. Germline-derived CDR1 and CDR2 are MNHNS and SASEGT. The CDR3 totals 14 residues. Trimming took 10 bases from V and 3 from J, leaving 15 bases between them. DNA of the CDR3: TGTGCCACCAGAGGACCCCTGGACACCGGGGAGCTGTTTTTT. Its translation: CATRGPLDTGELFF.